Shown below are 14 T cell receptor beta chains from a single sample sequenced in a study of blood T cell repertoires in COVID-19. Clones were read by immunoSEQ multiplex PCR, and TCRdb kept only the in-frame ones, dropping some. The table records some 300,000 clones, under 90% of them present only once. Sequences were obtained from PBMCs or T cells enriched from blood (not recorded which). These receptors were obtained from a woman aged 50 to 60 who had been exposed to COVID-19.

Only a few counts were recorded for this clone. CDR3 nucleotide sequence: TGTGCCAGCAGCTTAGATGGAGGGTCATACCAGCCCCAGCATTTT. This sequence encodes CASSLDGGSYQPQHF. This chain joins TRBV7-2 and TRBJ1-5; D gene uncertain. The V and J ends lost 1 base and 7 bases respectively, with 14 bases between them. Germline V gene sequence: CDR1 SGHTA, CDR2 FQGNSA. This CDR3 has 15 residues.

The V and J genes are TRBV4-1 and TRBJ1-2; 8 bases map to TRBD1. Germline trimming cut 6 bases from V and 4 bases from J; bases unmatched to any gene: 7. Germline V CDR1 and CDR2: MGHRA, YSYEKL. This CDR3 has 14 amino acids. DNA of the CDR3: TGCGCCAGCAGACCCACAGGGGGTGCCTATGGCTACACCTTC. This gives the protein CASRPTGGAYGYTF.

The V call is TRBV29-1, the J call TRBJ2-2, with unresolved D. V shed 3 bases and J shed 1 base, with 6 bases lying between them. The CDR3 consists of 13 residues. Germline V CDR1 and CDR2: SQVTM, ANQGSEA. CDR3 coding DNA: TGCAGCGTTGAGGGCAAGAACACCGGGGAGCTGTTTTTT. Translating gives CSVEGKNTGELFF.

CDR3 residues: CAISDYGYYGYTF. CDR3 DNA sequence: TGTGCCATCAGTGATTACGGTTACTATGGCTACACCTTC. The V call is TRBV10-3, the J call TRBJ1-2; D gene uncertain. With 3 bases removed from V and 3 bases from J, the gap between germline ends came to 8 bases. CDR1 is ENHRY, CDR2 SYGVKD, per germline. This CDR3 region has 13 residues.

The V call is TRBV5-6, the J call TRBJ2-1; 8 bases fit TRBD1. The CDR3 covers 17 residues. Germline V CDR1 and CDR2: SGHDT, YYEEEE. V lost 4 bases and J lost 5; bases outside the gene matches: 14. CDR3 sequence (DNA): TGTGCCAGCAGCGGTCCTTGGACAGGGTTTATGGACAATGAGCAGTTCTTC. This gives the protein CASSGPWTGFMDNEQFF.

The chain joins TRBV6-2 or TRBV6-3 to TRBJ2-7; 14 positions match TRBD2. The V and J ends lost 6 bases and 6 bases, in that order; junction bases with no gene match: 7. Germline assignment: CDR1 MNHEY and CDR2 SVGEGT. The length of the CDR3 is 15 residues. CDR3 in amino acids: CASSLTSGGAREQYF. In DNA, the CDR3 is TGTGCCAGCAGCTTGACTAGCGGGGGGGCCCGCGAGCAGTACTTC.

This chain joins TRBV28 and TRBJ2-7; perhaps TRBD2 as D (5 bases). Trimming shortened V by 8 bases and J by 2 bases, and 10 bases separated the two germline ends. This CDR3 has 12 amino acids. CDR1 and CDR2 (germline): MDHEN, SYDVKM. CDR3 DNA: TGTGCCAGCCTTCGGGGAACCTACGAGCAGTACTTC. Its protein product is CASLRGTYEQYF.

The CDR3 DNA reads TGTGCCAGCAGCAAAGACAACAGGGAGTACGAGCAGTACTTC. Its protein is CASSKDNREYEQYF. The J gene is TRBJ2-7, the V gene TRBV21-1; TRBD1 is taken as the D call from the table, unchecked against the DNA. TRBV21-1 is recorded as a pseudogene. The CDR3 loop spans 14 amino acids.

The genes are TRBV19 and TRBJ2-5, with 7 bases lining up with TRBD1. Trimming took 1 base from V and 2 from J; bases not matched to a gene: 1. Germline V gene data show CDR1 as LNHDA and CDR2 as SQIVND (reference sequence). This CDR3 has 14 amino acids. CDR3 residues: CASSIGQGQETQYF. CDR3 nucleotides: TGTGCCAGTAGTATAGGACAGGGTCAAGAGACCCAGTACTTC.

The rearrangement joins TRBV6-1 to TRBJ2-2, with D tentatively TRBD1 (7 bases). CDR3 length equals 15 residues. Trimming left V 2 bases short and J 4 bases short, with 11 bases between. CDR1 and CDR2 (germline): MNHNS, SASEGT. In DNA form, the CDR3 reads TGTGCCAGCAGTGAAACCAGGGGGGTCACCGGGGAGCTGTTTTTT. Its translation: CASSETRGVTGELFF.

V is TRBV20-1 and J is TRBJ2-7, with D uncertain. CDR1 is DFQATT, CDR2 SNEGSKA, per germline (reference sequence). V lost 3 bases to trimming and J lost 1 base, with 13 bases between them. This CDR3 contains 14 residues. The CDR3 sequence is CSASATISSYEQYF. CDR3 nucleotide sequence: TGCAGTGCTAGTGCAACTATAAGTTCCTACGAGCAGTACTTC.

Here the CDR3 DNA reads TGTGCCAGCAGCTCCCGCAAAGGGGTTACGTACGAGCAGTACTTC. Its translation: CASSSRKGVTYEQYF. The V call is TRBV5-6, the J call TRBJ2-7; D possibly corresponds to TRBD1 (5 bases). Germline CDR1 SGHDT, CDR2 YYEEEE. The germline V and J ends were trimmed by 3 bases and 4 bases, with 17 bases remaining between them. This CDR3 spans 15 amino acids.

This clone was seen a handful of times. The chain joins TRBV2 to TRBJ2-3, with a possible D match to TRBD2 (5 bases). Per the germline V gene, CDR1 is SNHLY and CDR2 is FYNNEI. The CDR3 is 13 residues long. V lost 5 bases, J lost 3 bases, and 9 bases lay in between. Written as DNA, the CDR3 is TGTGCCAGCAGTCGCGGGCCGACAGATACGCAGTATTTT. Protein sequence: CASSRGPTDTQYF.

This chain joins TRBV7-9 and TRBJ2-3; a possible D gene is TRBD2 (6 bases). The germline V gene encodes CDR1 SEHNR and CDR2 FQNEAQ (reference sequence). This CDR3 is 14 amino acids long. The V gene lost 6 bases and the J gene lost 0 bases, with 10 bases spanning the gap. The CDR3 nucleotides are TGTGCCAGCAGACGGGGGAGTAGCACAGATACGCAGTATTTT. Protein: CASRRGSSTDTQYF.